This TCR beta chain was identified during a study of CD8 T cells in ankylosing spondylitis. Notes on the study in general: Apparently characteristic of ankylosing spondylitis blood was a TCR beta motif (eight highly homologous variants). Reportedly, disease-linked clones are significantly enriched in ankylosing spondylitis patients' matched synovial fluid.

Scientists made TCR beta libraries using quantitative 5'-RACE with molecular barcodes. TCRdb re-analysed the 5' RACE reads in MiXCR, keeping a single row per CDR3 protein. The repertoire holds 750,000 to 850,000 distinct CDR3 sequences, 10% to 15% seen once, with roughly 0.51% in the top ten. With regard to this clonotype: Its antigen is currently unknown.

Germline V gene lookup returns CDR1 DFQATT and CDR2 SNEGSKA (reference sequence). Trimming shortened V by 7 bases and J by 4 bases, and 7 bases separated the two germline ends. The CDR3 has 10 residues. This sequence was found in a male donor with ankylosing spondylitis. The chain is built from TRBV20-1 and TRBJ2-5; D unclear. The sequenced material came from blood, either unsorted or a sorted T cell fraction (not recorded which). The CDR3 region has the DNA TGCAGTGTTTGGGGAGAGACCCAGTACTTC. It codes for CSVWGETQYF.